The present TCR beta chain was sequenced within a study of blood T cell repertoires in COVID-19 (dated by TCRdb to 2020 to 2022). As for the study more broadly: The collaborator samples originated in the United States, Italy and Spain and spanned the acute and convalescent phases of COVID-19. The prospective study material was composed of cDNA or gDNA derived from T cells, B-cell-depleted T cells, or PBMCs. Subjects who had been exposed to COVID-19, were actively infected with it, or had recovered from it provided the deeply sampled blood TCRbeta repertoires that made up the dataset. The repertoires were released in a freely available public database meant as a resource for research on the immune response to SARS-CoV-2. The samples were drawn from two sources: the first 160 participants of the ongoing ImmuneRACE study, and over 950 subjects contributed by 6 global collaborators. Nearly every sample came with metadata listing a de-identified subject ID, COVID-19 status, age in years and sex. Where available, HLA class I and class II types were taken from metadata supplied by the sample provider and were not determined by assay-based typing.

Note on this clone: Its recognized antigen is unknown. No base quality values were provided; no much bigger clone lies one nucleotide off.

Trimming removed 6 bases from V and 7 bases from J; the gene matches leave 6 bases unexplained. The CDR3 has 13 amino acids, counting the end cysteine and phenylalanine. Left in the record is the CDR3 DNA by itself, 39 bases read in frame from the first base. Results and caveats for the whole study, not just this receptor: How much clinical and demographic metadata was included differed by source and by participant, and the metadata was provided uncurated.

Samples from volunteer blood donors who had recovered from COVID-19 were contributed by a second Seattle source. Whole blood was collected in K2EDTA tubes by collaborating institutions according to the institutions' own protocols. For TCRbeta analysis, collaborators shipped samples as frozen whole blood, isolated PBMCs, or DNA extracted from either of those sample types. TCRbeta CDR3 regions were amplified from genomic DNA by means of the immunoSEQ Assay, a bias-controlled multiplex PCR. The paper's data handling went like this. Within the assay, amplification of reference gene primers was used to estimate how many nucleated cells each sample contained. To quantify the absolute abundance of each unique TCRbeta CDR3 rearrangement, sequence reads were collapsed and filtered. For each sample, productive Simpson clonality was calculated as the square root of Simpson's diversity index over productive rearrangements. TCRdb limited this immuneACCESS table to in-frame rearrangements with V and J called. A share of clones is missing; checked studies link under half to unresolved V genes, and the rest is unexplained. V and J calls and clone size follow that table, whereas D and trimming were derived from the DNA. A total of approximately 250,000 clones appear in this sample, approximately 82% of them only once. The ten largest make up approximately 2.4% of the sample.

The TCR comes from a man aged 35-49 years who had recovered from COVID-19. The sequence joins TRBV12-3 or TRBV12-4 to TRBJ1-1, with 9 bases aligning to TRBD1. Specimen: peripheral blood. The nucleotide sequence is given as TGTGCCAGCAGGGGGGACAGGGTAGGTGAAGCTTTCTTT. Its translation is CASRGDRVGEAFF.